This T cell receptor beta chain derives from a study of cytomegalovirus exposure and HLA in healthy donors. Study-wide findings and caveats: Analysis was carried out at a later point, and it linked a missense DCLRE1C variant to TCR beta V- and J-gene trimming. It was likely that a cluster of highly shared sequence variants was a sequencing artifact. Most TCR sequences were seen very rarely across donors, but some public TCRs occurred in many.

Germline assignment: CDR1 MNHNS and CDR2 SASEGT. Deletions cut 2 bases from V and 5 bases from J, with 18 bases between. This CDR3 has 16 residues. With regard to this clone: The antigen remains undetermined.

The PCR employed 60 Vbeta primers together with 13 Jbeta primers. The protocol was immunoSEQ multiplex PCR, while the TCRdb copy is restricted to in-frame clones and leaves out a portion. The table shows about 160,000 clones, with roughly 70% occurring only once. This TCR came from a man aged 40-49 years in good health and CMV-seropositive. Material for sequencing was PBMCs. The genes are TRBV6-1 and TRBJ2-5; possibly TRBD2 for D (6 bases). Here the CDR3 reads CASSESRAGRSETQYF. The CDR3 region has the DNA TGTGCCAGCAGTGAAAGTCGCGCAGGGAGGTCCGAGACCCAGTACTTC.